The sequence of this T cell receptor (beta chain) was determined in a study of T cells in Graves' hyperthyroidism and ophthalmopathy. TCR beta CDR3 regions were amplified from RNA. RT-PCR in the first round (using the HTBI primer set) targeted the TCR CDR3. TCRdb re-derived calls from the multiplex PCR reads in MiXCR, one entry per CDR3 protein. The sample records roughly 500,000 distinct CDR3 sequences, about half being singletons. V lost 7 bases and J lost 1, with 11 bases in between. This CDR3 contains 14 residues. Germline lookup yields CDR1 MNHNS and CDR2 SASEGT. Source material: peripheral blood or thyroid tissue (not recorded which). The clonotype comes from an adult woman with Graves' disease, either hyperthyroidism or ophthalmopathy (not recorded which). The rearrangement joins TRBV6-1 to TRBJ1-5, with D possibly matching TRBD1 (6 bases). The CDR3 sequence is CASTDTGSNQPQHF. The CDR3 nucleotides read TGTGCCAGCACTGATACAGGGAGCAATCAGCCCCAGCATTTT.